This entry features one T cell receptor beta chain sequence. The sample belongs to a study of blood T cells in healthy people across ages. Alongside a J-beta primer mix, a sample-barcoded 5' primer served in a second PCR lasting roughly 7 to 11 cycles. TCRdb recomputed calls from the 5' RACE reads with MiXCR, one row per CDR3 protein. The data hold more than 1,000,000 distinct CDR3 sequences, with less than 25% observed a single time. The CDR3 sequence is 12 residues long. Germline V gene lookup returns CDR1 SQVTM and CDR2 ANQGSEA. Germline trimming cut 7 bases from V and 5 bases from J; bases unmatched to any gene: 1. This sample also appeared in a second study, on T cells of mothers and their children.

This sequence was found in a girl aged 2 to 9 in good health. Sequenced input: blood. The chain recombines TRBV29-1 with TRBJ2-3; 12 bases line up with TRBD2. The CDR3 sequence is CSGGLAGDTQYF. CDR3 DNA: TGCAGCGGGGGACTAGCGGGAGATACGCAGTATTTT.